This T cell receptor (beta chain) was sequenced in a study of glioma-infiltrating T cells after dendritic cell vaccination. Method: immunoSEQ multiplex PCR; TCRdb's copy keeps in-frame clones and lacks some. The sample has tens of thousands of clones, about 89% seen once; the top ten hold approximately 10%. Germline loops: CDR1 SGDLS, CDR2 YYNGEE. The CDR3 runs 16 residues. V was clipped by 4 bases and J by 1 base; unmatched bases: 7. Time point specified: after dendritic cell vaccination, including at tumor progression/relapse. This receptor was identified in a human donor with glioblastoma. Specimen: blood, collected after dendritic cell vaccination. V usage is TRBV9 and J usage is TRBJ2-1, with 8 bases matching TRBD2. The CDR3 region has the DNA TGTGCCAGCAGCCTAACACTAGCGGCGTCCTACAATGAGCAGTTCTTC. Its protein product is CASSLTLAASYNEQFF.